Each of the 3 T cell receptor beta chains below was sequenced from the same sample in a study of T cell repertoires in cytomegalovirus infection. TCRdb recomputed calls from the reads with MiXCR, one row per CDR3 protein. Altogether some 350,000 distinct CDR3 sequences are present, 15% to 20% being singletons, with the ten largest covering 8.7%. The sequenced sample was PBMCs. These receptors all stem from a human donor in good health (CMV status not recorded). Some clones in this sample may be carry-over from other donors' samples.

This clonotype was observed many times. J is TRBJ2-7 and V is TRBV7-9; D might be TRBD2 (5 bases). Germline V gene lookup returns CDR1 SEHNR and CDR2 FQNEAQ (reference sequence). V gave up 1 base and J gave up 4 bases, with 8 bases separating them. The CDR3 covers 13 residues. This chain's CDR3 is CASSLGRGYEQYF. DNA for the CDR3: TGTGCCAGCAGCTTAGGACGGGGATACGAGCAGTACTTC.

This clonotype was observed a handful of times. This rearrangement joins TRBV27 to TRBJ2-2; D call uncertain. Germline CDR1 reads MNHEY; CDR2 reads SMNVEV (reference sequence). V dropped 7 bases and J dropped 3 bases, with 18 bases sitting between them. This CDR3 has 16 residues. CDR3 protein: CASNYYGSRDTGELFF. DNA of the CDR3: TGTGCCAGCAACTATTATGGTAGCCGAGACACCGGGGAGCTGTTTTTT.

This clonotype was recorded at least ten times. The gene calls are TRBV12-3 or TRBV12-4 and TRBJ2-6, with TRBD1 matching over 8 bases. This CDR3 has 13 amino acids. The ends lost 11 bases at V and 2 bases at J; junction bases unmatched: 2. The CDR3 reads CAGQGAGANVLTF. In DNA form, the CDR3 reads TGTGCCGGACAGGGCGCTGGGGCCAACGTCCTGACTTTC.